One TCR beta chain is described in this entry. What it binds is not known. Repertoires were generated with immunoSEQ multiplex PCR, while TCRdb's copy carries only in-frame clones and drops some. The table has 70,000 or so clones, 91% seen once. This sample is drawn from a study of OX40 agonist ivuxolimab in advanced cancers. Looking at the study overall: Of the patients, three showed partial responses, one with hepatocellular carcinoma and two with cutaneous melanoma.

Study-wide points: Expanded clones were, on average, more numerous in CD8+ T cells than in CD4+.

The source material was CD4+ or CD8+ T cells sorted from blood, sampled in a trial of the OX40 agonist ivuxolimab. The clonotype originates from an adult with an advanced solid tumor such as melanoma, head and neck, liver or kidney cancer.

The CDR3 region has the DNA TGTGCCAGCAGTGAAGGAGTCTACGAGCAGTACTTC. Translating gives CASSEGVYEQYF. This chain links TRBV25-1 with TRBJ2-7; D uncertain. The CDR3 loop spans 12 amino acids. Trimming left V 2 bases short and J 3 bases short, with 5 bases between. Germline CDR1 is MGHDK and CDR2 is SYGVNS.